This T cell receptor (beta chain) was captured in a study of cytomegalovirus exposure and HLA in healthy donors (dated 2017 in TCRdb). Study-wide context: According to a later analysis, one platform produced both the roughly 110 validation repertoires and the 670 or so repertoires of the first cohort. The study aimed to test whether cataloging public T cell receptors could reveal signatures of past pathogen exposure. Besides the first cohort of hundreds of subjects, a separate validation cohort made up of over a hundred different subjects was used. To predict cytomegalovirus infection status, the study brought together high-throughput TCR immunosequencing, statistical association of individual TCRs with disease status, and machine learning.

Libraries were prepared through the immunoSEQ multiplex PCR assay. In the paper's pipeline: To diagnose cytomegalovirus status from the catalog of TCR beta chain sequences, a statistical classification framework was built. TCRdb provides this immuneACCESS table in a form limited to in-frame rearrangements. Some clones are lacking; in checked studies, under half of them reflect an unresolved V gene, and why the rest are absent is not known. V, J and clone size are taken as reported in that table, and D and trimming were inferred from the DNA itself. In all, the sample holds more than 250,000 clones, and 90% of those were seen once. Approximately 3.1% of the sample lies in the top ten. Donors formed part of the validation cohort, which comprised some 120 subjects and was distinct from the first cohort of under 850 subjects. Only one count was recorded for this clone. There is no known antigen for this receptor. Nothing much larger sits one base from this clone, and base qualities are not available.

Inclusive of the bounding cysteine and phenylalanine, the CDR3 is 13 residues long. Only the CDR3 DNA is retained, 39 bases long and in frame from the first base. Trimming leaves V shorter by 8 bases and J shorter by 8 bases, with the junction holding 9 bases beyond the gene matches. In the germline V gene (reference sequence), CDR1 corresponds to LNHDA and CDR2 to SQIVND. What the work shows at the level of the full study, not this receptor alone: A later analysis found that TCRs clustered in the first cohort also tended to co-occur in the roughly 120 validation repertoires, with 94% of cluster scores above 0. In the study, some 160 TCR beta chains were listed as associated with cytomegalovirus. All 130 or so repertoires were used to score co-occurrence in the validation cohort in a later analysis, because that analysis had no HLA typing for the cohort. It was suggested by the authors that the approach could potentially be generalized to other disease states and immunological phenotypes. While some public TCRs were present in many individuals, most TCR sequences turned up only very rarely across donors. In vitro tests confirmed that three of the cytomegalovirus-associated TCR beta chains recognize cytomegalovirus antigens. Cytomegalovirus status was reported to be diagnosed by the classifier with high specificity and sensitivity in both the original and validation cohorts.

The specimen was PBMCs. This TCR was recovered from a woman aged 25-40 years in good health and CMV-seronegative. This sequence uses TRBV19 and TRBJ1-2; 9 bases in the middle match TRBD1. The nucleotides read TGTGCCAGTTTGGGGGGACAGGGTGACGGCTACACCTTC. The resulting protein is CASLGGQGDGYTF. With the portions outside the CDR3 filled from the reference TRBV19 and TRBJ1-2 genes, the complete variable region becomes DGGITQSPKYLFRKEGQNVTLSCEQNLNHDAMYWYRQDPGQGLRLIYYSQIVNDFQKGDIAEGYSVSREKKESFPLTVTSAQKNPTAFYLCASLGGQGDGYTFGSGTRLTVV.